This TCR beta chain was observed in a study of cytomegalovirus exposure and HLA in healthy donors (dated by TCRdb to about 2017). Background for the entire study: In an earlier analysis of several hundred of the donors, around 300 Gb of sequence data and about 110 million unique TCR beta sequences from 150 million to 200 million T cells were reported. Around 330 gigabases of sequencing data and around 90 million unique TCR sequences made up an early release that covered fewer than 650 HLA-typed donors. Of the approximately 400 genotyped donors, over 80% were placed in the genetic ancestry cluster associated with self-reported Caucasian donors. The study aimed to test whether cataloging public T cell receptors could reveal signatures of past pathogen exposure. The study profiled the T cell repertoires of 500 to 800 subjects by immunosequencing and related them to cytomegalovirus serostatus. A separate validation cohort of about 110 different subjects was used in addition to the approximately 700-subject first cohort. High-throughput TCR immunosequencing, statistical association of individual TCRs with disease status, and machine learning were combined to predict cytomegalovirus infection status. A later analysis re-examined previously published TCR beta repertoires from more than 550 donors and added high-resolution HLA genotyping to investigate patterns of TCR occurrence. The later analysis used no new phenotypic data to find candidate immune exposures, relying instead on TCR beta sequences and their occurrence across donors. To decide whether each TCR beta V gene segment behaved as functional or pseudogenic, an earlier analysis of approximately 620 of the donors relied on high-throughput TCR beta sequencing. Alongside the repertoire data, information on donor age, sex, ethnicity and CMV serostatus was compiled. A later genetic analysis used genome-wide SNP genotypes for about 55% of the 666 donors, treating that subset as a discovery cohort. All discovery cohort repertoires had been generated using a single sequencing platform. HLA typing included class I and class II loci at four-digit resolution. Typing coverage differed by locus: A, B, C, DRB1 and DQB1 were typed in about 629-640 donors, DQA1 in about 550, DPA1 in around 600, and DPB1 in 472. About five DR-DQ haplotypes were treated as single units for association and clustering because of strong linkage in the cohort. Across approximately 400 genotyped donors of the cohort, an average of about 240,000 unique TCR beta nucleotide sequences per donor were sequenced, and roughly a sixth of those sequences were non-productive. The investigation overall reported the following: A further reported finding was that TCR beta sequences accurately predicted the HLA-A and HLA-B alleles for most subjects in the first cohort. In a later analysis, most CMV-associated TCR beta chains were found to appear HLA-restricted, with HLA associations seemingly driven largely by CMV exposure. A later analysis found that TCR association rates varied across HLA loci, with DRB1 alleles showing the most associated TCRs and HLA-C alleles the fewest. In an earlier analysis of roughly 500 of the donors, most TCR beta V segments appeared in productive rearrangements about 87% or about 30% of the time, broadly matching IMGT annotations. When HLA alleles, especially DR and DQ, strongly co-occurred, attributing TCR associations to individual alleles was difficult. The authors suggested that the approach could potentially be extended to other disease states and immunological phenotypes. The classifier was reported to diagnose cytomegalovirus status with high specificity and sensitivity in both the original and validation cohorts. Three of the identified cytomegalovirus-associated TCR beta chains were confirmed in vitro to be specific for cytomegalovirus antigens. Most TCR sequences were observed very rarely across donors, whereas some public TCRs were present in many individuals. Because counts were too low, approximately 15 rarely observed V segments, including chromosome 9 orphons, were excluded from the earlier analysis of several hundred of the donors. Presence/absence analyses assumed roughly uniform sequencing depth across donors, an assumption that may not hold. In a later analysis, HLA-associated TCR beta chains showed more clonal expansion and lower generation probabilities than non-associated chains that were equally common. Because HLA typing was unavailable for some donors at each locus, only the typed subset was used in association tests. V-gene and J-gene trimming of TCR beta chains was associated with a missense DCLRE1C variant in a later genetic analysis, and the association was replicated in an independent cohort. A later analysis reported that several top co-occurrence clusters appeared linked to parvovirus B19, influenza, CMV and Epstein-Barr virus. A later genetic analysis reported fewer N-insertions in productive TCRs among donors in an Asian-associated ancestry cluster than the roughly 670-donor mean. In the study, around 150 TCR beta chains were listed as associated with cytomegalovirus. The sequencing pipeline was judged likely to have produced a cluster of highly shared sequence variants as a technical artifact. For the cohort, immune exposure information was limited to CMV serostatus. This cohort had only TCR beta chains sequenced, and the lack of alpha or paired-chain data limited which features could be detected. Correlated functional status among segregating V segments might reflect linkage disequilibrium, but an unknown experimental factor could not be ruled out. A later analysis associated some 17,000 TCR beta sequences with specific HLA alleles at a false discovery rate of 0.05.

This clone was recorded a few times. Its antigen is still unknown. Base quality data are lacking; no much larger clone is found one base away. The cohort consisted of 666 healthy bone marrow donors. At the time of sampling, all cohort members were nominally healthy, though unrecorded immune exposures were likely present. The donor was CMV seropositive and was included in the group of 250 to 300 seropositive cohort members. Every donor gave a peripheral blood sample, and the peripheral blood mononuclear cells from that sample were used for TCR beta sequencing. The Qiagen DNeasy Blood Extraction Kit was used to extract genomic DNA from the blood cell samples. The library was made by the immunoSEQ multiplex PCR assay. The multiplex PCR relied on a mix of 60 forward primers for TCR Vbeta segments and 13 reverse primers for TCR Jbeta segments. The CDR3 region of rearranged TCR beta genes was amplified from genomic DNA with a multiplex PCR assay. The amplified TCR beta libraries were sequenced on the Illumina HiSeq System as 87-base-pair reads. The paper's processing steps were these. A later analysis counted about 80 million unique TCR beta chains across the 500 to 850 repertoires, and some 11 million of these chains were shared by at least two donors. To remove PCR and sequencing errors, raw reads were error-corrected and collapsed into unique sequences using a nearest-neighbor algorithm that merged closely related sequences. To assign V, D and J gene segments, CDR3 sequences were aligned to IMGT reference sequences. For a sequence to be retained, at least a six-nucleotide match to both a V gene segment and a J gene segment was required. A rearrangement was called productive if the CDR3 had no stop codons and remained in frame with V and J, and every other rearrangement was called non-productive. CDR3 was defined by IMGT convention, running from the second conserved V-encoded cysteine to the conserved J-encoded phenylalanine. In an earlier analysis of approximately 500 of the donors, sequences lacking an unambiguous match to a single V gene segment were excluded. In an earlier analysis of some 590 of the donors, a V segment was called functional when productive rearrangements were above 56.7%, and segregating when the standard deviation between donors exceeded 5%. A statistical classification framework was built for diagnosing cytomegalovirus status from the catalog of TCR beta chain sequences. In a later analysis, TCR nucleotide sequences were compared against IMGT/GENE-DB human TR gene sequences so that V and J genes could be assigned. Using the TCRdist pipeline, a later analysis assigned CDR3 sequences along with most-parsimonious VDJ recombination scenarios. In a later analysis, each TCR beta chain was defined by its CDR3 amino acid sequence together with its V-gene family, and reads lacking a unique V-gene family were excluded. In a later analysis, several hundred highly shared, low-generation-probability nucleotide sequences were removed to address suspected cross-contamination and a sequencing artifact. In a later analysis, a clonal expansion index was calculated for each public chain from normalized within-repertoire ranks of inferred template counts. A later analysis computed generation probabilities with a VDJ recombination model fitted to out-of-frame rearrangements, and checked the results against IGoR. A later analysis scored TCR-TCR, TCR-HLA and TCR-CMV co-occurrence with hypergeometric tests, applying a repertoire-size bias correction to TCR pairs. In a later analysis, false discovery rates were estimated by permuting HLA or CMV assignments 20 times. In a later analysis, co-occurring TCRs were grouped with DBSCAN, and TCRdist sequence similarity was added when clustering was performed within HLA-allele-positive subsets. Co-occurrence clustering excluded repertoires with fewer than 30,000 or more than 120,000 public chains, plus five with anomalous nucleotide sharing. TCRdb's version of the immuneACCESS table is confined to in-frame rearrangements and falls short of the full clone set. An unresolved V gene accounts for under half of the shortfall where checked; the remainder is of unknown origin. V and J calls and clone size are given by that table; D and trimming were obtained from the DNA. This sample is represented by about 89,000 clones; over 75% of them were singletons. The ten largest clones represent 3% to 4% of the sample.

This sequence was found in a female donor in good health and CMV-seropositive. The source material was PBMCs.

The nucleotide sequence is TGTGCCAGCAGTTTATTGGGCCGGAACGAGCAGTACTTC. Its protein is CASSLLGRNEQYF. The chain is assembled from TRBV28 and TRBJ2-7, with the D gene too uncertain to name. V and J are truncated by 1 base and 5 bases respectively, leaving an intervening sequence of 9 bases. The germline V gene provides CDR1 MDHEN and CDR2 SYDVKM. The CDR3 goes from the cysteine to the phenylalanine over 13 residues. The read is trimmed to its CDR3 DNA, 39 bases read in frame from base 1.